The clone carrying this T cell receptor beta chain was counted only a few times. Its target is unknown. The CDR3 is 15 amino acids. Germline lookup yields CDR1 SGHVS and CDR2 FQNEAQ. V lost 3 bases and J 4 bases, leaving 15 bases between the germline ends. This record comes from a study of T-cell memory formation after mild COVID-19. Study summary: Clusters were largely donor specific. Study outcomes and limitations: CD4/CD8 balance characterized clones contracting day 15 to 85, and CD4+ skew characterized later expanders.

MiXCR was run by TCRdb on the 5' RACE reads, yielding one entry per CDR3 protein. The sample carries roughly 160,000 distinct CDR3 sequences, 13% recorded once. Sequenced sample: PBMCs or a T cell subset sorted from them (not recorded which). The gene calls are TRBV7-8 and TRBJ1-1; D is unresolved. The sequence came from a man aged 18 to 29 who had mild COVID-19 (a few samples of this study predate the infection). Cell type and time point are not known. In nucleotides, the CDR3 is TGTGCCAGCAGCTTCTCCGGTCTAACTGGCACTGAAGCTTTCTTT. It translates to CASSFSGLTGTEAFF.